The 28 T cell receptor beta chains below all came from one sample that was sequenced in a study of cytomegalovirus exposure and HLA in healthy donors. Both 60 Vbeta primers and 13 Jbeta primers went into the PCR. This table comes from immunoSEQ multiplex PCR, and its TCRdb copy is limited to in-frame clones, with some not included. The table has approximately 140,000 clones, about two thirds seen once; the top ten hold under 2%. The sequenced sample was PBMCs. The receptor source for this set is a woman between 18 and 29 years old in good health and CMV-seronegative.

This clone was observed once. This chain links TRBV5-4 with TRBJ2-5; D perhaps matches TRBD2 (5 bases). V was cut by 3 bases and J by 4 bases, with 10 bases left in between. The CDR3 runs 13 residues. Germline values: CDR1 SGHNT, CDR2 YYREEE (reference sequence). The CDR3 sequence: CASSSLGGETQYF. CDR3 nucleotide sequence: TGTGCCAGCAGCTCACTAGGCGGAGAGACCCAGTACTTC.

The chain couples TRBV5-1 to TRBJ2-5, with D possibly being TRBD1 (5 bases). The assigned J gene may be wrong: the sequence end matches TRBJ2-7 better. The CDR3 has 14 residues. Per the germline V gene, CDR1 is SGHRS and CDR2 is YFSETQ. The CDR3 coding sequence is TGCGCCAGCAGCTACCGCGACAGCGTCAACGAGCAGTACTTC. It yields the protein CASSYRDSVNEQYF.

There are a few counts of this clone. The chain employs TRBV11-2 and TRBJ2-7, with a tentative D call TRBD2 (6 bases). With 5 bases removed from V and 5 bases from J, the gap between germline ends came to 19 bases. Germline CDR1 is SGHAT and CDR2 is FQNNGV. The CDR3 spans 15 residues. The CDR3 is CASSPVGSGLHEQYV. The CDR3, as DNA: TGTGCCAGCAGCCCTGTGGGTAGCGGCCTACACGAGCAGTACGTC.

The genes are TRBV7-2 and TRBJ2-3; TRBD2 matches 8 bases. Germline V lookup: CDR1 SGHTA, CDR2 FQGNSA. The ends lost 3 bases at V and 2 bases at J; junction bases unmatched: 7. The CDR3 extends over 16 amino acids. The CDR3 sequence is CASSLTSAISTDTQYF. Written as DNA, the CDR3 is TGTGCCAGCAGCTTGACTAGCGCAATATCCACAGATACGCAGTATTTT.

CDR3 protein: CASSPASGREVTEAFF. CDR3 nucleotide sequence: TGTGCCAGCTCACCAGCCTCAGGCAGGGAGGTGACTGAAGCTTTCTTT. This rearrangement joins TRBV18 to TRBJ1-1, with D maybe TRBD1 (5 bases). The germline V gene has CDR1 KGHSH and CDR2 LQKENI. V lost 2 bases and J 5 bases, leaving 18 bases between the germline ends. The CDR3 runs 16 residues.

CDR3 region: CASSLYSQGNQPQHF. In DNA, the CDR3 is TGTGCCAGCAGTCTCTACTCGCAGGGCAATCAGCCCCAGCATTTT. This chain joins TRBV5-8 and TRBJ1-5, with D unclear. CDR1 and CDR2 from the germline V gene are SGHTS and YDEGEE. The V and J ends lost 5 bases and 2 bases respectively, with 14 bases between them. This CDR3 is built from 15 residues.

CDR3 DNA: TGTGCCAGCAGTGGAGGTGGAAATCAGCCCCAGCATTTT. It specifies CASSGGGNQPQHF. The chain links TRBV2 to TRBJ1-5, with no clear D. The CDR3 has 13 residues. The V gene's germline CDR1 is SNHLY and CDR2 FYNNEI. V lost 4 bases, J lost 4 bases, and 8 bases lay in between. The variable domain in full, with the rest retrieved from reference TRBV2 and TRBJ1-5, is EPEVTQTPSHQVTQMGQEVILRCVPISNHLYFYWYRQILGQKVEFLVSFYNNEISEKSEIFDDQFSVERPDGSNFTLKIRSTKLEDSAMYFCASSGGGNQPQHFGDGTRLSIL.

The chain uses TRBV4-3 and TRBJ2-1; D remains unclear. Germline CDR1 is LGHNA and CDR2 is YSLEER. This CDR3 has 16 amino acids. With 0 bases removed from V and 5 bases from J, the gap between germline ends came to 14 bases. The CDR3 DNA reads TGCGCCAGCAGCCAAGATGGTACCTACCCTAACAATGAGCAGTTCTTC. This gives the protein CASSQDGTYPNNEQFF.

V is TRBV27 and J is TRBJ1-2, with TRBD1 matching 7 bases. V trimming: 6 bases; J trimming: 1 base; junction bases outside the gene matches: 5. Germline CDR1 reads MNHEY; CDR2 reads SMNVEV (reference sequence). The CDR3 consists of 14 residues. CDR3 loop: CASRSGGVNYGYTF. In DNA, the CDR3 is TGTGCCAGCAGGTCAGGGGGTGTTAACTATGGCTACACCTTC.

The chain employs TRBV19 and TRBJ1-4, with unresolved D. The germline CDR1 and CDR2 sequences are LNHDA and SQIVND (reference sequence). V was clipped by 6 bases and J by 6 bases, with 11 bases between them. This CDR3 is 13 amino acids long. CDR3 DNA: TGTGCCAGTAGCGTCCGGGGTTATGAAAAACTGTTTTTT. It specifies CASSVRGYEKLFF. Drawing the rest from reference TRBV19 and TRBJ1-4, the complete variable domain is DGGITQSPKYLFRKEGQNVTLSCEQNLNHDAMYWYRQDPGQGLRLIYYSQIVNDFQKGDIAEGYSVSREKKESFPLTVTSAQKNPTAFYLCASSVRGYEKLFFGSGTQLSVL.

The CDR3 spells CASSLAATDTQYF. The CDR3 coding sequence is TGTGCCAGCAGTTTAGCGGCGACAGATACGCAGTATTTT. The chain couples TRBV28 to TRBJ2-3, with D hard to call. CDR3 length: 13 residues. Trimming pared 2 bases from V and 3 bases from J, leaving 6 bases between. Germline lookup yields CDR1 MDHEN and CDR2 SYDVKM.

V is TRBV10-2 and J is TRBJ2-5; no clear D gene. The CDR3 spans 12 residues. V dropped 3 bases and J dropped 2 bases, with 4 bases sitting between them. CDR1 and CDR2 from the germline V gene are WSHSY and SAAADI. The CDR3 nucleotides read TGCGCCAGCAGTGAACTACAAGAGACCCAGTACTTC. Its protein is CASSELQETQYF.

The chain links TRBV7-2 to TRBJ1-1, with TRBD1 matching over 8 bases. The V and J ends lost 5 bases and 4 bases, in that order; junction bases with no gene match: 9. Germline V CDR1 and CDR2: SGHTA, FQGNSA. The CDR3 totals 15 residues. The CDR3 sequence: CASSRWRQGTTEAFF. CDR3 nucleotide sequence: TGTGCCAGCAGCCGGTGGAGACAGGGGACCACTGAAGCTTTCTTT.

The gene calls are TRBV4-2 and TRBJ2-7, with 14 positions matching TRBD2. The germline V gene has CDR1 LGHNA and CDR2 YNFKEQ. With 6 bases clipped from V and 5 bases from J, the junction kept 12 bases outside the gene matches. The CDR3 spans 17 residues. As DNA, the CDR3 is TGTGCCAGCAGGTACAACCCGGGACTAGCGGGGGTCGACGAGCAGTACTTC. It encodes CASRYNPGLAGVDEQYF.

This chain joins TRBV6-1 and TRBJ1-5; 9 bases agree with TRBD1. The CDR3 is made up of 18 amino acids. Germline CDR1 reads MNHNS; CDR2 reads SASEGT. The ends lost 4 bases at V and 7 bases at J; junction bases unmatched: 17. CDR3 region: CASSGLYPFGTGLQPQHF. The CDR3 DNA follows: TGTGCCAGCAGTGGACTATACCCCTTTGGGACAGGGTTACAGCCCCAGCATTTT.

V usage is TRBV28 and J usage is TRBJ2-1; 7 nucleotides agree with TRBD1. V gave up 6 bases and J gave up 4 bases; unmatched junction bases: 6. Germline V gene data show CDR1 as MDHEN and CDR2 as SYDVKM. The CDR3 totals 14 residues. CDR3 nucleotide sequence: TGTGCCAGCAGGTACCGGGACAGTTACAATGAGCAGTTCTTC. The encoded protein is CASRYRDSYNEQFF.

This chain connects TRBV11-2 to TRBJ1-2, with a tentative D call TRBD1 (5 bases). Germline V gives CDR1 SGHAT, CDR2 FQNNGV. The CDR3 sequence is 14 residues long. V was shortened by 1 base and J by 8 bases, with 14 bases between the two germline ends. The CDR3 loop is CASSLVGLNEGYTF. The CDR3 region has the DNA TGTGCCAGCAGCTTAGTGGGGCTTAATGAAGGCTACACCTTC.

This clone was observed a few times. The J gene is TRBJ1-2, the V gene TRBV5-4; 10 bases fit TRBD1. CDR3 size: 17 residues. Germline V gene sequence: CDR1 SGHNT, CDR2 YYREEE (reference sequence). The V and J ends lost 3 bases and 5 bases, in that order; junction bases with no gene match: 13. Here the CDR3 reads CASSSSFRTGGVYGYTF. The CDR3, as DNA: TGTGCCAGCAGCTCCTCCTTTCGGACAGGGGGTGTATATGGCTACACCTTC.

The CDR3 here is CASSLGSPNGYTF. The DNA for the CDR3 is TGTGCCAGCAGCTTAGGGTCCCCTAATGGCTACACCTTC. The J gene is TRBJ1-2, the V gene TRBV11-3; unclear D gene. Germline lookup yields CDR1 SGHNT and CDR2 YENEEA. V was shortened by 1 base and J by 6 bases, with 9 bases between the two germline ends. CDR3 length equals 13 residues. Using reference TRBV11-3 and TRBJ1-2 for the parts outside the CDR3, the full variable domain is EAGVVQSPRYKIIEKKQPVAFWCNPISGHNTLYWYLQNLGQGPELLIRYENEEAVDDSQLPKDRFSAERLKGVDSTLKIQPAELGDSAVYLCASSLGSPNGYTFGSGTRLTVV.

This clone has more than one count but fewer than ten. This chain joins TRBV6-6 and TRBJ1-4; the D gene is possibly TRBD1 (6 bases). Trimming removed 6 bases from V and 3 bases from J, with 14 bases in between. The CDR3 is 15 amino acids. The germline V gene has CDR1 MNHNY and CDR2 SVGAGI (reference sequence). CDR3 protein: CASRGRGGPNEKLFF. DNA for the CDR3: TGTGCCAGCAGGGGAAGGGGGGGACCTAATGAAAAACTGTTTTTT.

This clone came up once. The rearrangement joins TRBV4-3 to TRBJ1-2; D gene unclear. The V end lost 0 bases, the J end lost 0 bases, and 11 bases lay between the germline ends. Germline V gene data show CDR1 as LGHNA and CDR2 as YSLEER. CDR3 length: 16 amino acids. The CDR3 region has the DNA TGCGCCAGCAGCCAAGATCTTCGGGAGGCTAACTATGGCTACACCTTC. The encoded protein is CASSQDLREANYGYTF.

The CDR3 region is CASSPDRTDGAFF. CDR3 in DNA: TGTGCCAGCAGCCCGGACAGAACGGATGGGGCTTTCTTT. The rearrangement links TRBV7-2 to TRBJ1-1; the D gene is possibly TRBD1 (6 bases). The V and J ends lost 5 bases and 11 bases respectively, with 18 bases between them. The germline gives CDR1 SGHTA, CDR2 FQGNSA. CDR3 size: 13 residues.

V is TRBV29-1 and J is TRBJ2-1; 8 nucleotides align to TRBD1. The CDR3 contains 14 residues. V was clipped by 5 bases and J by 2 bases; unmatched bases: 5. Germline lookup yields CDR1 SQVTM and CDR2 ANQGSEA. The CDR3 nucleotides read TGCAGCGTTTCACAGGGGGGAGCCTACAATGAGCAGTTCTTC. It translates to CSVSQGGAYNEQFF.

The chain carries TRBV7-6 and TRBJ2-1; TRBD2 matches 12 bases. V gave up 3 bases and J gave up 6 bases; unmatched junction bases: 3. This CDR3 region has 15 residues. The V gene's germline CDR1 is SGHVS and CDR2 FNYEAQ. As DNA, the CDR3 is TGTGCCAGCAGCTTCCTAGCGGGAGGGCCCAATGAGCAGTTCTTC. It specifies CASSFLAGGPNEQFF.

The CDR3 sequence is CASSSSPAVLQETQYF. As DNA, the CDR3 is TGCGCCAGCAGCTCCAGTCCTGCCGTGTTACAAGAGACCCAGTACTTC. The chain is built from TRBV5-1 and TRBJ2-5; D is undetermined. The V end was cut by 3 bases, the J end by 2 bases, with 17 bases between. This CDR3 spans 16 amino acids. Per the germline V gene, CDR1 is SGHRS and CDR2 is YFSETQ.

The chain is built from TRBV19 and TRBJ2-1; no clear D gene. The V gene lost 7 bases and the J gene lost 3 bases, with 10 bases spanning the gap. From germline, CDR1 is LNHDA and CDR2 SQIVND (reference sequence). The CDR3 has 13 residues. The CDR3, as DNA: TGTGCCAGTAAAACTCCAGGCTACAATGAGCAGTTCTTC. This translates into CASKTPGYNEQFF.

As DNA, the CDR3 is TGTGCCAGCAGCCTTGGCGGTGGAACTGAAGCTTTCTTT. This sequence encodes CASSLGGGTEAFF. The rearrangement uses TRBV4-2 and TRBJ1-1; D is undetermined. CDR3 length equals 13 residues. Trimming stripped 4 bases from V and 5 bases from J, with 11 bases between. The germline V gene encodes CDR1 LGHNA and CDR2 YNFKEQ.

The CDR3: CASSLGTAQETQYF. CDR3 coding DNA: TGTGCCAGCAGCTTAGGAACAGCCCAAGAGACCCAGTACTTC. V usage is TRBV11-2 and J usage is TRBJ2-5; D remains unclear. The germline V gene encodes CDR1 SGHAT and CDR2 FQNNGV. This CDR3 spans 14 amino acids. The V end lost 1 base, the J end lost 1 base, and 7 bases lay between the germline ends.